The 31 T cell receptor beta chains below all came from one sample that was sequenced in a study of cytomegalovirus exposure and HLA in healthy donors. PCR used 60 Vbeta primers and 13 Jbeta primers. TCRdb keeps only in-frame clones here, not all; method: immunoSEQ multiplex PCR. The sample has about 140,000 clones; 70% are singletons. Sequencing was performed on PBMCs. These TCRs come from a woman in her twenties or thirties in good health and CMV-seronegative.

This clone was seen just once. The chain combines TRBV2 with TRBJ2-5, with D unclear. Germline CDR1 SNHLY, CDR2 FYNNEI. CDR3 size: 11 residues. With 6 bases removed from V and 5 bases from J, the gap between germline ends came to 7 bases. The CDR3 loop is CASRLRETQYF. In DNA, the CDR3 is TGTGCCAGCAGACTTCGGGAGACCCAGTACTTC.

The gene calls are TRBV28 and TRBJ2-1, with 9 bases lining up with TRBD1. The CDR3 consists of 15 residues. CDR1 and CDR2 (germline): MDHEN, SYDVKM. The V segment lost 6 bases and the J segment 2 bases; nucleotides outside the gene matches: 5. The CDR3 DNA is TGTGCCAGCAGCTCCGGGACAGGGACCTACAATGAGCAGTTCTTC. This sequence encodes CASSSGTGTYNEQFF.

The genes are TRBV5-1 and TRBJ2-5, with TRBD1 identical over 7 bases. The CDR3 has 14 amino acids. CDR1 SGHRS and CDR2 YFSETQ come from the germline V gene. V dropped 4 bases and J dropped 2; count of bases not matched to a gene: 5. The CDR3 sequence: CASSPAGGQETQYF. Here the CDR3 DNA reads TGCGCCAGCAGCCCGGCAGGGGGTCAAGAGACCCAGTACTTC.

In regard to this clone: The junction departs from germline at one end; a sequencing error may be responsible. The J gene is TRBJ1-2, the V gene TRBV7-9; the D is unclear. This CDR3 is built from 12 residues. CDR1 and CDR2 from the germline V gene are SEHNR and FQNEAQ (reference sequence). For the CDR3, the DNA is TGTTCCAGCAGCTTAGAGCTGTATGGCTACACCTTC. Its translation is CSSSLELYGYTF.

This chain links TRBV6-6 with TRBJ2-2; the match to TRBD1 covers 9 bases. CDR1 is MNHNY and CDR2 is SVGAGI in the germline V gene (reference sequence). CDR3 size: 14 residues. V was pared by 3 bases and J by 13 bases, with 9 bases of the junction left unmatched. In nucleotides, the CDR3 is TGTGCCAGCAGTTATCGTGACAGGGGGGGGCTGCTGTTTTTT. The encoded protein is CASSYRDRGGLLFF.

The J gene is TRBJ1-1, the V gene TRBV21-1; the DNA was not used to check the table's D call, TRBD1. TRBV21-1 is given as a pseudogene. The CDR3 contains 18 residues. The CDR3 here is CASSKVVLRGQKNTEAFF. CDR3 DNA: TGTGCCAGCAGCAAAGTCGTTCTTCGGGGACAGAAGAACACTGAAGCTTTCTTT.

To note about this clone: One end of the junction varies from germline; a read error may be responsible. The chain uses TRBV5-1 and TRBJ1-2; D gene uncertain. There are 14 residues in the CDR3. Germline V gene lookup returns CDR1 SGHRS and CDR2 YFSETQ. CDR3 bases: TGCGCCGGCAGCTTGGCCACTGATAACTATGGCTACACCTTC. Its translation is CAGSLATDNYGYTF.

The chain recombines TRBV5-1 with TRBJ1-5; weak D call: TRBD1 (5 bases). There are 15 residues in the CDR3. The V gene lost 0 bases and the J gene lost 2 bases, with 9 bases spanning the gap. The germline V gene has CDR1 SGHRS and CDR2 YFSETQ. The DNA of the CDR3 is TGCGCCAGCAGCTTGGGGGGCAGGGGCAATCAGCCCCAGCATTTT. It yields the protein CASSLGGRGNQPQHF.

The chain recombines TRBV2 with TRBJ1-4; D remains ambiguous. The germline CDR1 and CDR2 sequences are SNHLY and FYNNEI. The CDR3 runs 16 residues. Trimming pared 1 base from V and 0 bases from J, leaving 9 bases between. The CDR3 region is CASSEVRETTNEKLFF. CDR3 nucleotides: TGTGCCAGCAGTGAAGTTCGGGAAACAACTAATGAAAAACTGTTTTTT.

The CDR3 coding sequence is TGTGCCAGCAGAGCCGACAGTAATCAGCCCCAGCATTTT. This encodes CASRADSNQPQHF. The chain uses TRBV2 and TRBJ1-5; TRBD1 might be the D (5 bases). CDR1 and CDR2 from the germline V gene are SNHLY and FYNNEI. The CDR3 length is 13 residues. With 6 bases removed from V and 4 bases from J, the gap between germline ends came to 10 bases.

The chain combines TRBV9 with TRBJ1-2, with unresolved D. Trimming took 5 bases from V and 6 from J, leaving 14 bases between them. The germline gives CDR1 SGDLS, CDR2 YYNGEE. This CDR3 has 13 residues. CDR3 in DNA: TGTGCCAGCAGTACTAACGGCGGGGATGGCTACACCTTC. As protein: CASSTNGGDGYTF. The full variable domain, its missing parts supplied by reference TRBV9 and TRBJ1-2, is DSGVTQTPKHLITATGQRVTLRCSPRSGDLSVYWYQQSLDQGLQFLIQYYNGEERAKGNILERFSAQQFPDLHSELNLSSLELGDSALYFCASSTNGGDGYTFGSGTRLTVV.

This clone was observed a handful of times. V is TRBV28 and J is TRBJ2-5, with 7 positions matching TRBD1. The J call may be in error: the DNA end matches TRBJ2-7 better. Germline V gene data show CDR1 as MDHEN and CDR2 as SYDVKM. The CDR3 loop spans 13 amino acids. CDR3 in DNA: TGTGCCAGCAGTCCCCCCGACAGGGACGAGCAGTACTTC. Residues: CASSPPDRDEQYF.

Here the CDR3 reads CASSSTGIDTQYF. Here the CDR3 DNA reads TGTGCCAGCAGCTCAACAGGGATAGATACGCAGTATTTT. The J gene is TRBJ2-3, the V gene TRBV11-3, with D possibly matching TRBD1 (6 bases). The CDR3 consists of 13 residues. With 4 bases removed from V and 5 bases from J, the gap between germline ends came to 10 bases. Germline V gives CDR1 SGHNT, CDR2 YENEEA.

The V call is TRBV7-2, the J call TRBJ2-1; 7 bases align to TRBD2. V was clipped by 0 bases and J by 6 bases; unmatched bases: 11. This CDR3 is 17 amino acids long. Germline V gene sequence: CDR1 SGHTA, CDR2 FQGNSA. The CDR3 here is CASSLAGGAASRNEQFF. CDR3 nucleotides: TGTGCCAGCAGCTTAGCGGGAGGGGCCGCCTCCCGCAATGAGCAGTTCTTC.

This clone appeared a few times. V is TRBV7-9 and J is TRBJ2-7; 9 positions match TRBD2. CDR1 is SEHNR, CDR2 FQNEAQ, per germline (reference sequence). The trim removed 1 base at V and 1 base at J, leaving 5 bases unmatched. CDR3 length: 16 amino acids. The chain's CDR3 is CASSLGTLAGSYEQYF. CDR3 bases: TGTGCCAGCAGCTTAGGAACCCTAGCGGGATCCTACGAGCAGTACTTC. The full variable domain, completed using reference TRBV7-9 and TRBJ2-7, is DTGVSQNPRHKITKRGQNVTFRCDPISEHNRLYWYRQTLGQGPEFLTYFQNEAQLEKSRLLSDRFSAERPKGSFSTLEIQRTEQGDSAMYLCASSLGTLAGSYEQYFGPGTRLTVT.

CDR3 in DNA: TGCGCCAGCAGCCAGCCCGGGATTGAGAGTGAGCAGTTCTTC. It specifies CASSQPGIESEQFF. V gene TRBV4-1 combines with J gene TRBJ2-1; the D gene is possibly TRBD2 (5 bases). The CDR3 runs 14 residues. Germline CDR1 reads MGHRA; CDR2 reads YSYEKL. Trimming shortened V by 3 bases and J by 9 bases, and 15 bases separated the two germline ends.

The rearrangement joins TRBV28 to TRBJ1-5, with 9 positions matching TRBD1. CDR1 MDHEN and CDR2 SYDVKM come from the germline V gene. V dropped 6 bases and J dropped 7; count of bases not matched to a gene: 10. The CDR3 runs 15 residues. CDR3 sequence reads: CASSFLDRGGQPQHF. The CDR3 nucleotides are TGTGCCAGCAGCTTCCTGGACAGGGGAGGCCAGCCCCAGCATTTT.

The CDR3 reads CASSLGDSNEKLFF. The CDR3 bases are TGCGCCAGCAGCTTGGGAGACAGTAATGAAAAACTGTTTTTT. This chain links TRBV5-1 with TRBJ1-4; TRBD1 might be the D (5 bases). Germline CDR1 is SGHRS and CDR2 is YFSETQ. The V gene lost 0 bases and the J gene lost 4 bases, with 7 bases spanning the gap. The CDR3 is 14 amino acids.

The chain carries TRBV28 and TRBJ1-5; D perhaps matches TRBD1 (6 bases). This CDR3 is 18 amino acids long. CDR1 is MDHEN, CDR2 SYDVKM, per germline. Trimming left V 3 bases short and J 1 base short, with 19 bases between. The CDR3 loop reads CASSFMSGAIGSNQPQHF. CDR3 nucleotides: TGTGCCAGCAGTTTCATGTCAGGGGCGATAGGGAGCAATCAGCCCCAGCATTTT.

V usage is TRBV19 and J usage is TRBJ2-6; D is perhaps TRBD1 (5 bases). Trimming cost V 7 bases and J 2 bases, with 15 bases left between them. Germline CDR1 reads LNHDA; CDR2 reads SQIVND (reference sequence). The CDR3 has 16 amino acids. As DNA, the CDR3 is TGTGCCAGTATCCCTTTTGGGGCCGCTGGGGCCAACGTCCTGACTTTC. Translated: CASIPFGAAGANVLTF.

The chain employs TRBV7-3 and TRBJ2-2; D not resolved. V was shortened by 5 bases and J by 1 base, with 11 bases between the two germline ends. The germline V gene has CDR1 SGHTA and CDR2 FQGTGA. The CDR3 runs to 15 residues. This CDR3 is CASSLQTQNTGELFF. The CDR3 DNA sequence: TGTGCCAGCAGCCTACAGACACAGAACACCGGGGAGCTGTTTTTT.

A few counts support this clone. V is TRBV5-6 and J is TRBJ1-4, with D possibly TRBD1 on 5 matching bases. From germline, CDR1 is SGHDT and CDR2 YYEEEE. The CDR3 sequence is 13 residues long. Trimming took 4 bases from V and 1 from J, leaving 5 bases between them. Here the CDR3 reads CASSRGTNEKLFF. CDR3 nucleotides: TGTGCCAGCAGCAGGGGAACTAATGAAAAACTGTTTTTT.

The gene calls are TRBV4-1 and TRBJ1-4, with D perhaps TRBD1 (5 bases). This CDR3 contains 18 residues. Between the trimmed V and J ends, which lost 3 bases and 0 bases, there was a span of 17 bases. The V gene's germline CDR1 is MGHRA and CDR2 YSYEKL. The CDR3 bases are TGCGCCAGCAGCCAGCACCCGTGGTGGGGCACAACTAATGAAAAACTGTTTTTT. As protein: CASSQHPWWGTTNEKLFF.

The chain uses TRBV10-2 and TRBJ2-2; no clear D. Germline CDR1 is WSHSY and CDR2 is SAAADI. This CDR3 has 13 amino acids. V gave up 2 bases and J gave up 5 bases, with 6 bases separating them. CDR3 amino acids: CASSEGPTGELFF. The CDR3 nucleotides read TGCGCCAGCAGTGAGGGCCCAACCGGGGAGCTGTTTTTT.

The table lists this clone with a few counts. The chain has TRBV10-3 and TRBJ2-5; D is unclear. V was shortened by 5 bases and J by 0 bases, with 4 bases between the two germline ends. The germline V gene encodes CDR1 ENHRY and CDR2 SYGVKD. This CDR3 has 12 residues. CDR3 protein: CAISSYQETQYF. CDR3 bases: TGTGCCATCAGTTCGTACCAAGAGACCCAGTACTTC.

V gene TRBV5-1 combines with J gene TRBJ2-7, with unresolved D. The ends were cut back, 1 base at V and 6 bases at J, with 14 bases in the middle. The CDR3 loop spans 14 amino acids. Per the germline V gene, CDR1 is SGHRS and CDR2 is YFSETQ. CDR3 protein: CASSLNDSPVEQYF. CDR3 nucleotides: TGCGCCAGCAGCTTGAATGATAGCCCTGTCGAGCAGTACTTC.

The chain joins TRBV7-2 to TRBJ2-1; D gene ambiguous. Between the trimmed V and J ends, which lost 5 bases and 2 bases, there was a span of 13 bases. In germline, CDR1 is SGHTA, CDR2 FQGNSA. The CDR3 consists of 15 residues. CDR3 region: CASSGTTEPYNEQFF. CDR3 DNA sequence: TGTGCCAGCAGCGGAACGACGGAGCCCTACAATGAGCAGTTCTTC.

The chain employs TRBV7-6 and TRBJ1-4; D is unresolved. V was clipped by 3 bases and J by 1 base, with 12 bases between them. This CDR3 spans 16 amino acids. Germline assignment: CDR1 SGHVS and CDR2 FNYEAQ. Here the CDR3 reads CASSFGSGVTNEKLFF. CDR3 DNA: TGTGCCAGCAGCTTTGGATCCGGGGTAACTAATGAAAAACTGTTTTTT.

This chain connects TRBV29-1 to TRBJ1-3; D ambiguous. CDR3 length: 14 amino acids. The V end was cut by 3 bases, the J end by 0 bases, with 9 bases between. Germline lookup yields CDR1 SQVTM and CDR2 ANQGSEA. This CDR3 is CSVDGRSSGNTIYF. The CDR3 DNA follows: TGCAGCGTTGATGGCAGAAGCTCTGGAAACACCATATATTTT.

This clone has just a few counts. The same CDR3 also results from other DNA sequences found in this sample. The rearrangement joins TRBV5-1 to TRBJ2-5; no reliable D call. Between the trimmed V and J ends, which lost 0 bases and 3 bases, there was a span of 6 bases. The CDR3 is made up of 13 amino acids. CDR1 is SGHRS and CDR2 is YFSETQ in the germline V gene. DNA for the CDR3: TGCGCCAGCAGCTTGGCCACTGAAGAGACCCAGTACTTC. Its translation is CASSLATEETQYF.

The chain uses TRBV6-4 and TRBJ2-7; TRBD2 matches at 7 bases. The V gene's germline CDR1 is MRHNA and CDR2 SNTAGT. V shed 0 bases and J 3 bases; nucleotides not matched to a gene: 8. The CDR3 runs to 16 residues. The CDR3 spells CASSDSERDPNYEQYF. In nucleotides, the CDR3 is TGTGCCAGCAGTGACTCAGAGCGGGACCCAAACTACGAGCAGTACTTC.